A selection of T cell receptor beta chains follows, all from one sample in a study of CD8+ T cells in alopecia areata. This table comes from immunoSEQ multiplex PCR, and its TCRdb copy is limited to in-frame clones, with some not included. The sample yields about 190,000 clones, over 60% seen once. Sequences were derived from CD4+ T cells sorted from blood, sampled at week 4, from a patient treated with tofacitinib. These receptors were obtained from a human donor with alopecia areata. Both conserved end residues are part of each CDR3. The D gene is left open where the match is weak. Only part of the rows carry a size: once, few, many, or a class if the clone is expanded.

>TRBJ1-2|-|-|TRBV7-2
TGTGCCAGCAGCTCGGACTTGGGGGGCTACACCTTC
CASSSDLGGYTF
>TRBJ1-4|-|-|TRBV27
TGTGCCAGCACCGGAGGAGGGTCTAATGAAAAACTGTTTTTT
CASTGGGSNEKLFF
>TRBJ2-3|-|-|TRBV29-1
TGCAGCGTTGAAGATCGGAGCACAGATACGCAGTATTTT
CSVEDRSTDTQYF
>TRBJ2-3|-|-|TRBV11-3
TGTGCCAGCAGCACTAGGGGGTCCGGGAGCACAGATACGCAGTATTTT
CASSTRGSGSTDTQYF
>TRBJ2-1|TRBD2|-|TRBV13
TGTGCCAGCAGCTTCCCGACTAGCGGACTGTTGTACAATGAGCAGTTCTTC
CASSFPTSGLLYNEQFF
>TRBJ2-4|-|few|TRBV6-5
TGTGCCAGCAGTTACTCGAAAGGGTCGAACATTCAGTACTTC
CASSYSKGSNIQYF
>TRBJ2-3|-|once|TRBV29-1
TGCAGCGCTTTGTTCCCAGATACGCAGTATTTT
CSALFPDTQYF
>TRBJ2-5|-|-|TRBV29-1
TGCAGCGTCAAAAAAGGCGGGACGGGCCAAGAGACCCAGTACTTC
CSVKKGGTGQETQYF
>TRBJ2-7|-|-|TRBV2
TGTGCCAGCAGTGAGCGATACGAGCAGTACTTC
CASSERYEQYF
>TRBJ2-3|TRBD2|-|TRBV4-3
TGCGCCAGCAGCCAAGAGGGGGGGGGCACAGATACGCAGTATTTT
CASSQEGGGTDTQYF
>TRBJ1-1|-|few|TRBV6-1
TGTGCCAGCAGAACCGGGACCTACACTGAAGCTTTCTTT
CASRTGTYTEAFF
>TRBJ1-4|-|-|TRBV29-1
TGCAGCGCTCTCGTCCAGGGTGAAAAACTGTTTTTT
CSALVQGEKLFF
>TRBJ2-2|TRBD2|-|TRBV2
TGTGCCAGCAGTGACGAGCAGGGAGGGACCGGGGAGCTGTTTTTT
CASSDEQGGTGELFF
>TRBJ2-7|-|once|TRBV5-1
TGCGCCAGCAGCAAGGCTTTGGACGGCGGATTCTACGAGCAGTACTTC
CASSKALDGGFYEQYF
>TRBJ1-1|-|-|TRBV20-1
TGCAGTGCTAAGCCTTCCACTGAAGCTTTCTTT
CSAKPSTEAFF
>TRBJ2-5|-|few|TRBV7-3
TGTGCCAGCAGCCCAATAGGGGGCCAAGAGACCCAGTACTTC
CASSPIGGQETQYF
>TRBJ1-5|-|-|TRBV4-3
TGCGCCAGCAGCCAAGATCGAGGAGGGGACAATCAGCCCCAGCATTTT
CASSQDRGGDNQPQHF
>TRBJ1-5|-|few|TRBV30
TGTGCCTGGAGTAACAACTTCAGGGGTCAGCCCCAGCATTTT
CAWSNNFRGQPQHF
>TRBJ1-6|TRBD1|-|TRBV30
TGTGCCAGGGGGCTGGGTGAGGCACCCCTCCACTTT
CARGLGEAPLHF
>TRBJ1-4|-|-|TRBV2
TGTGCCAGCAGTGAGGCTCCCGTCCGAGAGGAAAAACTGTTTTTT
CASSEAPVREEKLFF
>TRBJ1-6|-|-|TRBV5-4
TGTGCCAGCAGCTCCGGGGGGCAGACCTATAATTCACCCCTCCACTTT
CASSSGGQTYNSPLHF
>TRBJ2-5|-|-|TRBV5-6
TGTGCCAGCAGCTCCCCAAGGCAGGACCAAGAGACCCAGTACTTC
CASSSPRQDQETQYF
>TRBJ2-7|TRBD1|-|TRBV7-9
TGTGCCAGCAGCCCCTTTGGACAGGGGGCTTCCTACGAGCAGTACTTC
CASSPFGQGASYEQYF
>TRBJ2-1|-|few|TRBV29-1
TGCAGCGTTCGAGCCGCACTTACCCTCCGCCTATCGAATGAGCAGTTCTTC
CSVRAALTLRLSNEQFF
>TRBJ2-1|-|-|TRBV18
TGTGCCAGCTCACTTCTTCGGGGGGCGAATGAGCAGTTCTTC
CASSLLRGANEQFF
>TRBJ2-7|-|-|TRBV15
TGTGCCACCAGCAGAGATAGAGGACTGTCCTACGAGCAGTACTTC
CATSRDRGLSYEQYF
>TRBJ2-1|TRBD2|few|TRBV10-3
TGTGCCATCAGTGACTCGGCCCTAGCGGGGGACTCCTACAATGAGCAGTTCTTC
CAISDSALAGDSYNEQFF
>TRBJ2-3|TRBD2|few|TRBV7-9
TGTGCCAGCAGCTTACTAGCGGGTGGCTCAGATACGCAGTATTTT
CASSLLAGGSDTQYF
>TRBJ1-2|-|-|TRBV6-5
TGTGCCAGCAGGGCAGGGGAGAGCTATGGCTACACCTTC
CASRAGESYGYTF
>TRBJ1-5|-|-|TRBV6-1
TGTGCCAGCATCCAGCAGGGGTGGAGCAATCAGCCCCAGCATTTT
CASIQQGWSNQPQHF
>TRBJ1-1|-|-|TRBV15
TGTGCCACCAGCAGATCCCTTGGGAACACTGAAGCTTTCTTT
CATSRSLGNTEAFF
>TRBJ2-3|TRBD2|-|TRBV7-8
TGTGCCAGCAGGCCGGGGGGGGTAGATACGCAGTATTTT
CASRPGGVDTQYF
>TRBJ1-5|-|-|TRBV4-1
TGCGCCAGCAGCCAAGATCATACGAGCAATCAGCCCCAGCATTTT
CASSQDHTSNQPQHF
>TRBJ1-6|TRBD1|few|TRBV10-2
TGCGCCAGCAGTGGCCCGGGACAGGGTGGTTCACCCCTCCACTTT
CASSGPGQGGSPLHF
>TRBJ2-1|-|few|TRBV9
TGTGCCAGCAGCGTAGGTATAGGGTGGAATGAGCAGTTCTTC
CASSVGIGWNEQFF
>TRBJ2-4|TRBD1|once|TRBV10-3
TGTGCCATCAGTCCCGACAGGGATCTTCAGTACTTC
CAISPDRDLQYF
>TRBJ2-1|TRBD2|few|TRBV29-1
TGCAGCGCTTTTCTACTAGCGGGGGTGTCTAATGAGCAGTTCTTC
CSAFLLAGVSNEQFF
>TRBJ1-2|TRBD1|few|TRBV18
TGTGCCAGCTCACCTCGGACAGGGCATGGCTACACCTTC
CASSPRTGHGYTF